The clone carrying this TCR beta chain was picked up a small number of times. Its target is not known. These data originate in a study of post-analysis software for immune sequencing data. Study-level results: Among four or five TRBV segments more frequent in patients than controls were TRBV5-6, TRBV5-1 and TRBV20-1.

The TCR beta cDNA libraries carried unique molecular identifiers. TCRdb reanalysed the PCR reads using MiXCR and keeps one entry per CDR3 protein. This table holds roughly 670,000 distinct CDR3 sequences, approximately 59% found once. The length of the CDR3 is 12 residues. CDR1 is SQVTM and CDR2 is ANQGSEA in the germline V gene. V was clipped by 3 bases and J by 7 bases, with 12 bases between them. Specimen: blood. The chain combines TRBV29-1 with TRBJ1-2; no firm D call. This receptor was obtained from a girl under 10 years old with multiple sclerosis. CDR3 region: CSVELRARGYTF. The CDR3 DNA is TGCAGCGTTGAGCTGCGGGCACGTGGCTACACCTTC.